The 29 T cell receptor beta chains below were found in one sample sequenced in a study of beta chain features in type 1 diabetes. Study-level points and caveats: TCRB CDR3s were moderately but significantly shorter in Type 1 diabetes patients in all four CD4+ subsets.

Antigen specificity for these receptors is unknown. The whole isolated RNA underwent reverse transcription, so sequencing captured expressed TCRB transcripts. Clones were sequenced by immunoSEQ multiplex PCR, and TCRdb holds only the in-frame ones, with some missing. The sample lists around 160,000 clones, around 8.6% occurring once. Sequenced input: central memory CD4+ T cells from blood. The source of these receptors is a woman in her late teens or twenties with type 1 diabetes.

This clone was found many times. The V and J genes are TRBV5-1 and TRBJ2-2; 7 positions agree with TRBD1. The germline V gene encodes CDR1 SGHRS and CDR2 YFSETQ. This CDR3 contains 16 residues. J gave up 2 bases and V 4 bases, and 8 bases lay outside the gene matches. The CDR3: CASSPGQQLNTGELFF. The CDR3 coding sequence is TGCGCCAGCAGCCCGGGACAGCAATTAAACACCGGGGAGCTGTTTTTT.

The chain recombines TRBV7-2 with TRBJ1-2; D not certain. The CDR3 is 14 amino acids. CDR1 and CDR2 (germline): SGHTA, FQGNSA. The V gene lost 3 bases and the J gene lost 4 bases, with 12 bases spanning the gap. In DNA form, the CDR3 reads TGTGCCAGCAGCTTGGACTGGGGTGTCTATGGCTACACCTTC. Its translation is CASSLDWGVYGYTF. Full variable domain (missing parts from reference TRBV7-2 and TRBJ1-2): GAGVSQSPSNKVTEKGKDVELRCDPISGHTALYWYRQSLGQGLEFLIYFQGNSAPDKSGLPSDRFSAERTGGSVSTLTIQRTQQEDSAVYLCASSLDWGVYGYTFGSGTRLTVV.

CDR3 DNA sequence: TGTGCCAGCAGCCTGGGGAGGGCGGCTAACTATGGCTACACCTTC. Encoded protein: CASSLGRAANYGYTF. V usage is TRBV2 and J usage is TRBJ1-2; D unclear. Germline CDR1 is SNHLY and CDR2 is FYNNEI. The CDR3 runs to 15 residues. V lost 6 bases to trimming and J lost 0 bases, with 14 bases between them.

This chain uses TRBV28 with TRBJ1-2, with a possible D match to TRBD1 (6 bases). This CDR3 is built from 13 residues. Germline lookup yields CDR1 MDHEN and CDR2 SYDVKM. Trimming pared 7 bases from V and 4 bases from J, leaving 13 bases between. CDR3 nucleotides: TGTGCCAGCATCCCCCGGGACACCTATGGCTACACCTTC. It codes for CASIPRDTYGYTF.

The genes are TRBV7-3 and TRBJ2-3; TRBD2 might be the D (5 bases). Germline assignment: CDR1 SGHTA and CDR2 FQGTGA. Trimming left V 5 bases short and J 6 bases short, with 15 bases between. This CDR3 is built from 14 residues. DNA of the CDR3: TGTGCCAGCAGCGACGGGGTTATCGAGGATACGCAGTATTTT. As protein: CASSDGVIEDTQYF.

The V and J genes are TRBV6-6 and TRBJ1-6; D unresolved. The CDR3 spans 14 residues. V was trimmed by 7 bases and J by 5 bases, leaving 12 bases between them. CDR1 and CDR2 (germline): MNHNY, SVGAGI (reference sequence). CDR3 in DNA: TGTGCCAGCACCGGGAAAACGGATAATTCACCCCTCCACTTT. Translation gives CASTGKTDNSPLHF.

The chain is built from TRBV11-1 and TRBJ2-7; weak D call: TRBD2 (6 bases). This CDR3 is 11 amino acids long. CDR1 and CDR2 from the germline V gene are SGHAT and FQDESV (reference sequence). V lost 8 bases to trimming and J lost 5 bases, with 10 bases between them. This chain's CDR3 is CASLEGHEQYF. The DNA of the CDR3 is TGTGCCAGCTTGGAGGGCCACGAGCAGTACTTC.

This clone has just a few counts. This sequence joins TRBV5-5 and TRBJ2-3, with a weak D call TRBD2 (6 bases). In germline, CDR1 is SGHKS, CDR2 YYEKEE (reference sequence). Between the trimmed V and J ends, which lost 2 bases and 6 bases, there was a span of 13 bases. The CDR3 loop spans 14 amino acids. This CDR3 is CASSFQEGRDTQYF. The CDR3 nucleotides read TGTGCCAGCAGCTTCCAGGAGGGTCGCGATACGCAGTATTTT.

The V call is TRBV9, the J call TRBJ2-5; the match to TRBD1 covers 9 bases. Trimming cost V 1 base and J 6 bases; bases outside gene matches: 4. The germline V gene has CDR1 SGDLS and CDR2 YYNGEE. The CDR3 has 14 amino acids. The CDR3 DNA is TGTGCCAGCAGCGTAAATGGACAGGGGCAGACCCAGTACTTC. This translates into CASSVNGQGQTQYF. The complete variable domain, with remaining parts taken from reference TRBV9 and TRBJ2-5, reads DSGVTQTPKHLITATGQRVTLRCSPRSGDLSVYWYQQSLDQGLQFLIQYYNGEERAKGNILERFSAQQFPDLHSELNLSSLELGDSALYFCASSVNGQGQTQYFGPGTRLLVL.

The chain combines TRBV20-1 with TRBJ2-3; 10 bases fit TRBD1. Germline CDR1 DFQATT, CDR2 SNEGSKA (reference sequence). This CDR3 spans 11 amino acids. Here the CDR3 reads CGQGDPDTQYF. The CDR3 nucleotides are TGCGGACAGGGGGACCCAGATACGCAGTATTTT.

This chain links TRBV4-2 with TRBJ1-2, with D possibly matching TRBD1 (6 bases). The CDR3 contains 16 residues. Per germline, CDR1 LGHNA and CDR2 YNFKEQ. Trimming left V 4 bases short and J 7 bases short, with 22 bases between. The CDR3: CASSLMRDRTLGGYTF. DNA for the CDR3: TGTGCCAGCAGCCTGATGCGAGACAGGACGCTCGGTGGCTACACCTTC.

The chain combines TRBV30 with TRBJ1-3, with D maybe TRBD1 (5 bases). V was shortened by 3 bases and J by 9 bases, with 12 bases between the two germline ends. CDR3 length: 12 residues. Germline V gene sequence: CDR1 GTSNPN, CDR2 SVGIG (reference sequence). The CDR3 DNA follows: TGTGCCTGGAGGGCGGGACCCGGCACCATATATTTT. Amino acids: CAWRAGPGTIYF.

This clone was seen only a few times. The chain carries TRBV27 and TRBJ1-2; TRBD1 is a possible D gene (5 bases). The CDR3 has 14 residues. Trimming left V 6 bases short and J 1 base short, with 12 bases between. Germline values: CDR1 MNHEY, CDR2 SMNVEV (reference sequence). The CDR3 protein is CASSPQGVNYGYTF. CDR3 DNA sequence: TGTGCCAGCAGCCCACAAGGGGTTAACTATGGCTACACCTTC.

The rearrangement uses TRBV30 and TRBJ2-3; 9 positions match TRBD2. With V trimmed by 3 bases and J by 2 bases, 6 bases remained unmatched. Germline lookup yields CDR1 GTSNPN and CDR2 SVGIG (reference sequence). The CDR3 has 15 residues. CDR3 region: CAWSGSGRDTDTQYF. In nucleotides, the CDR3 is TGTGCCTGGAGCGGTAGCGGGAGAGACACAGATACGCAGTATTTT.

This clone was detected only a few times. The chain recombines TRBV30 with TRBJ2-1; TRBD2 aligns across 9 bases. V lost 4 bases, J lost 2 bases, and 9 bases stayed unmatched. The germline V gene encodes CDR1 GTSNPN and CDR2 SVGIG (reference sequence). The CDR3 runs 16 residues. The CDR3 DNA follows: TGTGCCTGGAAACGACAGCGGGAGGCGGCCTACAATGAGCAGTTCTTC. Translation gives CAWKRQREAAYNEQFF.

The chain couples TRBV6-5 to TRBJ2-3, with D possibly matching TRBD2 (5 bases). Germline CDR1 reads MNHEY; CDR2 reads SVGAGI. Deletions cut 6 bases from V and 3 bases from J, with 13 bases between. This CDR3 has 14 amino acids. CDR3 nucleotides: TGTGCCAGCAGGGAGCGGACGAGGACAGATACGCAGTATTTT. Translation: CASRERTRTDTQYF.

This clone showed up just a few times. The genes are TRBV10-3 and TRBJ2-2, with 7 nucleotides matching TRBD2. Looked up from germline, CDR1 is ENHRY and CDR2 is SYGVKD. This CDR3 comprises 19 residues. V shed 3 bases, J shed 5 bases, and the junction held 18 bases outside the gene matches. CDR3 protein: CAISDFSHMGGIGTGELFF. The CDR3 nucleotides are TGTGCCATCAGTGATTTTAGCCACATGGGAGGGATCGGGACCGGGGAGCTGTTTTTT.

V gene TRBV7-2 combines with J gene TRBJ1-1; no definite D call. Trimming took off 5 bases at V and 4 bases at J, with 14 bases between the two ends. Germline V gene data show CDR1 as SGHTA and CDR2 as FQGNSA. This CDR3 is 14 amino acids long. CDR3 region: CASSLQGGGTEAFF. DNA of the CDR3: TGTGCCAGCAGCCTACAAGGTGGAGGCACTGAAGCTTTCTTT.

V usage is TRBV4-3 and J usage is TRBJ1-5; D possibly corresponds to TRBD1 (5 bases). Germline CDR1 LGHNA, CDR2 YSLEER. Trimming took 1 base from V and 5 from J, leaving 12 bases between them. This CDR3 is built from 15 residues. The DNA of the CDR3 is TGCGCCAGCAGCCAAGGTGCAGGGAGGGATCAGCCCCAGCATTTT. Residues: CASSQGAGRDQPQHF.

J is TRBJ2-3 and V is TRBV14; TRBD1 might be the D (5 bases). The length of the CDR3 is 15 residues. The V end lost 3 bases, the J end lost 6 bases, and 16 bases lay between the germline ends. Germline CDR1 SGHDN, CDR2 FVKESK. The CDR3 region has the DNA TGTGCCAGCAGCCATGAGCCAGGGCAAAGCGATACGCAGTATTTT. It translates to CASSHEPGQSDTQYF. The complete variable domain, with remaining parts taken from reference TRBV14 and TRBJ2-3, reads EAGVTQFPSHSVIEKGQTVTLRCDPISGHDNLYWYRRVMGKEIKFLLHFVKESKQDESGMPNNRFLAERTGGTYSTLKVQPAELEDSGVYFCASSHEPGQSDTQYFGPGTRLTVL.

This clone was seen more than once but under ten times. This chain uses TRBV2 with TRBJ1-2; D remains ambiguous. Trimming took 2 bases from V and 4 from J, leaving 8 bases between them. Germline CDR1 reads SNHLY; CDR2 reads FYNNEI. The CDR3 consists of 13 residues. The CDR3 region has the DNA TGTGCCAGCAGTGAAAGGAGGATCTATGGCTACACCTTC. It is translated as CASSERRIYGYTF. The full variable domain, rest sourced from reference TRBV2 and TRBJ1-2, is EPEVTQTPSHQVTQMGQEVILRCVPISNHLYFYWYRQILGQKVEFLVSFYNNEISEKSEIFDDQFSVERPDGSNFTLKIRSTKLEDSAMYFCASSERRIYGYTFGSGTRLTVV.

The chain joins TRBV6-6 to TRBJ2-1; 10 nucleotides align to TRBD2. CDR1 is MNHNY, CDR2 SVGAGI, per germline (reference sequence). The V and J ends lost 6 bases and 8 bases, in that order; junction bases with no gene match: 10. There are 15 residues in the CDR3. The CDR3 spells CASRPFGLAVDEQFF. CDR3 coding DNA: TGTGCCAGCAGACCCTTCGGACTAGCGGTCGATGAGCAGTTCTTC.

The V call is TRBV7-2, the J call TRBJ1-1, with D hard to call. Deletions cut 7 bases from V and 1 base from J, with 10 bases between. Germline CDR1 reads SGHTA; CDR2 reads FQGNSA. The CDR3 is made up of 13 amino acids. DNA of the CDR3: TGTGCCAGCAAGGATCGACAGAACACTGAAGCTTTCTTT. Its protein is CASKDRQNTEAFF.

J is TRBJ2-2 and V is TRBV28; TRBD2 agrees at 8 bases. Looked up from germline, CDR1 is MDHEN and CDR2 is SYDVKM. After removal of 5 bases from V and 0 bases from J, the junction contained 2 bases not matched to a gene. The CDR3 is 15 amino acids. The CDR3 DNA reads TGTGCCAGCAGTCCCGGGGGGGCGAACACCGGGGAGCTGTTTTTT. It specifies CASSPGGANTGELFF.

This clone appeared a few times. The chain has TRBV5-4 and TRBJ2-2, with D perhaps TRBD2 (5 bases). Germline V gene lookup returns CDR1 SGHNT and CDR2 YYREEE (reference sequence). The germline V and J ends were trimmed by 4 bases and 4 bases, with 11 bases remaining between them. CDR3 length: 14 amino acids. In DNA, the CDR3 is TGTGCCAGCAGCCAACCTGCGGGCACCGGGGAGCTGTTTTTT. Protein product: CASSQPAGTGELFF. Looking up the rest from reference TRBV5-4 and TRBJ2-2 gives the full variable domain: ETGVTQSPTHLIKTRGQQVTLRCSSQSGHNTVSWYQQALGQGPQFIFQYYREEENGRGNFPPRFSGLQFPNYSSELNVNALELDDSALYLCASSQPAGTGELFFGEGSRLTVL.

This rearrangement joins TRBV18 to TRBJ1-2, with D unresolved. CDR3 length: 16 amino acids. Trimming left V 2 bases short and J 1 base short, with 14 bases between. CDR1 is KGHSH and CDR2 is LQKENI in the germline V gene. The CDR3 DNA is TGTGCCAGCTCACCAAGTGCACAGCCACATAACTATGGCTACACCTTC. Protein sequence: CASSPSAQPHNYGYTF. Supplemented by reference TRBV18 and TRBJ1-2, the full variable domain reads NAGVMQNPRHLVRRRGQEARLRCSPMKGHSHVYWYRQLPEEGLKFMVYLQKENIIDESGMPKERFSAEFPKEGPSILRIQQVVRGDSAAYFCASSPSAQPHNYGYTFGSGTRLTVV.

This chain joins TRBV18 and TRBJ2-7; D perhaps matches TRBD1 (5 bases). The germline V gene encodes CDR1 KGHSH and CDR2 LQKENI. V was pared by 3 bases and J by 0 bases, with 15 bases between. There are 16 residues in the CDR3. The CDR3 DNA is TGTGCCAGCTCACCCAGTACAGGTCTCAGCTCCTACGAGCAGTACTTC. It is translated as CASSPSTGLSSYEQYF.

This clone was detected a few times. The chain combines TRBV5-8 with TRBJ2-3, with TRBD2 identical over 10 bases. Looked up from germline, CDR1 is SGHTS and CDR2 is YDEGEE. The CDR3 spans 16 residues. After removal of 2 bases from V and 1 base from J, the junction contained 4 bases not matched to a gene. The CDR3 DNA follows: TGTGCCAGCAGCTTTTTCGGGACTAGCGGCACAGATACGCAGTATTTT. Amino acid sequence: CASSFFGTSGTDTQYF.

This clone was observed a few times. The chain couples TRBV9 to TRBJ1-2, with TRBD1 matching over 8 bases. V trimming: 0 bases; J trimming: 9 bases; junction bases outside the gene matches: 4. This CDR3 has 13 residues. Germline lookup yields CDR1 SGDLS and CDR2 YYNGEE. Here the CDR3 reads CASSVGGTGRYTF. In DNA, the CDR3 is TGTGCCAGCAGCGTAGGGGGGACAGGACGCTACACCTTC.